This paragraph reports one T cell receptor (beta chain). The target antigen is unknown. Time point noted: week 11, during vaccination. The vaccine gave 300 ug of a 20-mer mutant IDH1 peptide subcutaneously per dose. The V gene's germline CDR1 is KGHSH and CDR2 LQKENI. This CDR3 is built from 14 residues. V was trimmed by 0 bases and J by 5 bases, leaving 10 bases between them. This specimen belongs to a study of a mutant IDH1 vaccine in newly diagnosed glioma. Study in general: During weeks 1, 3, 5, 7, 11, 15, 19 and 23, patients received eight vaccinations.

The study's findings and limits: Overall, approximately 93% of patients had vaccine-induced immune responses. Pseudoprogression seemed unrelated to changes in top peripheral T cell clonotypes.

This table comes from immunoSEQ multiplex PCR, and its TCRdb copy is limited to in-frame clones, with some not included. The sample comprises about 64,000 clones, roughly 83% of which are singletons, and approximately 9.5% rests with the top ten. The sequencing here drew on PBMCs, taken from a glioma patient whose treatment included an IDH1 peptide vaccine. This clonotype originated in a woman between 50 and 59 years old with glioma. The rearrangement links TRBV18 to TRBJ2-5; D remains ambiguous. CDR3 in amino acids: CASSPPARVETQYF. The CDR3 DNA sequence: TGTGCCAGCTCACCACCGGCAAGGGTCGAGACCCAGTACTTC.